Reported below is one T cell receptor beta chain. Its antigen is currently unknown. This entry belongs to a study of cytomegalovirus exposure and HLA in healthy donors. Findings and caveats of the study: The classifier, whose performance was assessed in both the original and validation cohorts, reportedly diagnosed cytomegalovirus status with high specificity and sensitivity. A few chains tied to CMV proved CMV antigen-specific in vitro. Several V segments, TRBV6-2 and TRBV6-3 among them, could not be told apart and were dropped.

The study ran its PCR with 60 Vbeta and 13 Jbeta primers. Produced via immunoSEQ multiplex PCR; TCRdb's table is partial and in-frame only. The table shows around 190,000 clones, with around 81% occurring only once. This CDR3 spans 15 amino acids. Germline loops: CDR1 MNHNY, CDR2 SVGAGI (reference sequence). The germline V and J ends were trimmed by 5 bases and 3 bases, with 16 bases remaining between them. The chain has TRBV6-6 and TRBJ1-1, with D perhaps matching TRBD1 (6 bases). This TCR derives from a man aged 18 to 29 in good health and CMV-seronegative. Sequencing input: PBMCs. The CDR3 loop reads CASSDFLGADTEAFF. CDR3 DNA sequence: TGTGCCAGCAGTGACTTTTTGGGGGCGGACACTGAAGCTTTCTTT.